This T cell receptor beta chain was found in a study of vaccination and CD4 T cells after COVID-19. Study summary: In culture, cells were exposed to overlapping spike peptides from SARS-CoV-2, HCoV-NL63, HCoV-OC43 and HCoV-229E.

The CDR3 sequence is 15 residues long. The germline gives CDR1 SGHTA, CDR2 FQGTGA. Trimming took 2 bases from V and 4 from J, leaving 11 bases between them. The Oncomine TCR Beta short-read assay sequenced DNA from cultured CD4+ T cells. TCRdb fed the PCR reads into MiXCR, producing one record per CDR3 protein. The sample records some 7,700 distinct CDR3 sequences, approximately 52% being singletons. In the case of this clonotype: Its target is not known.

This sample's treatment: approximately 11-day PBMC culture with coronavirus spike peptide pools or control peptides (ViraFEST assay). Before TCRs were sequenced, ViraFEST expanded antigen-specific T cells with peptide pools. The chain combines TRBV7-3 with TRBJ2-2; a weak D match, TRBD1 (5 bases). The origin of this receptor is a human donor who had recovered from COVID-19. Sequencing was done on a sample of CD4+ T cells from blood, cultured in vitro. The chain's CDR3 is CASSLGYRGTGELFF. For the CDR3, the DNA is TGTGCCAGCAGCTTAGGGTATAGGGGCACCGGGGAGCTGTTTTTT.